Below are 14 T cell receptor beta chains sequenced from a single sample in a study of a mutant IDH1 vaccine in newly diagnosed glioma. Antigens for these TCRs are unknown. The protocol was immunoSEQ multiplex PCR, while the TCRdb copy is restricted to in-frame clones and leaves out a portion. The table includes tens of thousands of clones, around 75% detected once. The time point is: week 47, end of study. In every dose of vaccine, 300 ug of mutant IDH1 20-mer peptide was given alongside topical imiquimod. The sample in question was PBMCs, obtained from a glioma patient whose treatment included an IDH1 peptide vaccine. These receptors all come from a man aged 45 to 65 with glioma.

This sequence joins TRBV19 and TRBJ1-5; D gene uncertain. The ends were cut back, 2 bases at V and 6 bases at J, with 14 bases in the middle. The CDR3 runs 15 residues. Germline V gene sequence: CDR1 LNHDA, CDR2 SQIVND (reference sequence). For the CDR3, the DNA is TGTGCCAGTAGTATAACTCGGAGCCCCGGTCAGCCCCAGCATTTT. Encoded protein: CASSITRSPGQPQHF.

The chain joins TRBV10-1 to TRBJ1-1; 9 bases are a match to TRBD1. The germline V gene encodes CDR1 WNHNN and CDR2 SYGVQD (reference sequence). The V and J ends lost 6 bases and 6 bases, in that order; junction bases with no gene match: 5. This CDR3 is built from 13 residues. DNA of the CDR3: TGCGCCAGCAGGGGACAGGGCAAGGCTGAAGCTTTCTTT. This sequence encodes CASRGQGKAEAFF.

This clone showed up just once. The genes are TRBV30 and TRBJ2-7; maybe TRBD2 (6 bases). This CDR3 has 16 residues. V lost 3 bases and J 0 bases, leaving 18 bases between the germline ends. The germline V gene has CDR1 GTSNPN and CDR2 SVGIG (reference sequence). In nucleotides, the CDR3 is TGTGCCTGGAGGTCCAAGGGACTGGGGAGCTCCTACGAGCAGTACTTC. Amino acids: CAWRSKGLGSSYEQYF.

The chain couples TRBV5-1 to TRBJ1-1, with a tentative D call TRBD1 (6 bases). V was pared by 5 bases and J by 1 base, with 12 bases between. The CDR3 covers 14 residues. Germline CDR1 SGHRS, CDR2 YFSETQ. This chain's CDR3 is CASSRDTWNTEAFF. CDR3 sequence (DNA): TGCGCCAGCAGTCGGGACACCTGGAACACTGAAGCTTTCTTT.

The chain has TRBV7-9 and TRBJ2-3, with D unresolved. The CDR3 consists of 15 residues. Deletions cut 1 base from V and 6 bases from J, with 14 bases between. The germline CDR1 and CDR2 sequences are SEHNR and FQNEAQ (reference sequence). In DNA, the CDR3 is TGTGCCAGCAGCTTAGGGACGAACCAGAGGGATACGCAGTATTTT. Amino acid sequence: CASSLGTNQRDTQYF.

J is TRBJ1-2 and V is TRBV6-1; D is perhaps TRBD1 (6 bases). Trimming left V 6 bases short and J 14 bases short, with 19 bases between. The CDR3 extends over 12 amino acids. The germline V gene has CDR1 MNHNS and CDR2 SASEGT. The CDR3 DNA reads as TGTGCCAGCAGCCCAGAGGGGGGGTCAGAAACCTTC. The encoded protein is CASSPEGGSETF.

This chain uses TRBV6-1 with TRBJ1-2, with a possible D match to TRBD1 (5 bases). CDR1 is MNHNS and CDR2 is SASEGT in the germline V gene. The CDR3 has 14 residues. The V end was cut by 3 bases, the J end by 7 bases, with 15 bases between. Here the CDR3 DNA reads TGTGCCAGCAGTGATAGGGCAGGCGGGGCTGGCTACACCTTC. It encodes CASSDRAGGAGYTF.

This clone was seen a few times. The CDR3 is CASTPAVANYGYTF. CDR3 sequence (DNA): TGTGCCAGTACCCCGGCGGTCGCTAACTATGGCTACACCTTC. This sequence joins TRBV25-1 and TRBJ1-2; D uncertain. CDR3 length: 14 amino acids. V was clipped by 9 bases and J by 0 bases, with 14 bases between them. The germline V gene encodes CDR1 MGHDK and CDR2 SYGVNS.

The count of this clone is one. The V and J genes are TRBV5-4 and TRBJ2-7; 10 nucleotides agree with TRBD1. Trimming removed 4 bases from V and 2 bases from J; junction bases left unmatched: 6. This CDR3 region has 15 residues. In germline, CDR1 is SGHNT, CDR2 YYREEE (reference sequence). DNA for the CDR3: TGTGCCAGCAGCCTGGCCGGGACAGGGGCCTACGAGCAGTACTTC. Protein: CASSLAGTGAYEQYF.

The sample holds one count of this clone. This chain joins TRBV7-6 and TRBJ2-1; 14 bases line up with TRBD2. CDR1 SGHVS and CDR2 FNYEAQ come from the germline V gene. After removal of 4 bases from V and 1 base from J, the junction contained 6 bases not matched to a gene. The CDR3 is 18 residues long. The CDR3 DNA follows: TGTGCCAGCAGCTCCGGACTAGCGGGGGGCCGGTCCTACAATGAGCAGTTCTTC. Encoded protein: CASSSGLAGGRSYNEQFF. Full variable domain (remainder filled in from reference TRBV7-6 and TRBJ2-1): GAGVSQSPRYKVTKRGQDVALRCDPISGHVSLYWYRQALGQGPEFLTYFNYEAQQDKSGLPNDRFSAERPEGSISTLTIQRTEQRDSAMYRCASSSGLAGGRSYNEQFFGPGTRLTVL.

The V call is TRBV27, the J call TRBJ1-6; unclear D gene. This CDR3 region has 15 residues. Germline-derived CDR1 and CDR2 are MNHEY and SMNVEV (reference sequence). Trimming removed 5 bases at V and 10 bases at J, with 18 bases between. The CDR3 is CASSPGEGRYSPLHF. The DNA for the CDR3 is TGTGCCAGCAGTCCGGGAGAGGGCAGATACTCACCCCTCCACTTT.

The rearrangement joins TRBV19 to TRBJ1-5, with D unresolved. The length of the CDR3 is 17 residues. V lost 2 bases and J lost 0, with 14 bases in between. From germline, CDR1 is LNHDA and CDR2 SQIVND (reference sequence). CDR3 in DNA: TGTGCCAGTAGTATATATGCAGGACCCTATAGCAATCAGCCCCAGCATTTT. Translated: CASSIYAGPYSNQPQHF.

V is TRBV7-2 and J is TRBJ2-7, with unresolved D. The CDR3 runs 14 residues. CDR1 and CDR2 from the germline V gene are SGHTA and FQGNSA. The V and J ends lost 0 bases and 3 bases respectively, with 9 bases between them. The CDR3 is CASSLAWTDYEQYF. Here the CDR3 DNA reads TGTGCCAGCAGCTTAGCGTGGACCGACTACGAGCAGTACTTC.

The count of this clone is one. The chain joins TRBV5-4 to TRBJ2-2; D might be TRBD1 or TRBD2, each matching 5 bases. Germline V CDR1 and CDR2: SGHNT, YYREEE (reference sequence). The CDR3 runs to 15 residues. With 7 bases removed from V and 7 bases from J, the gap between germline ends came to 20 bases. CDR3 loop: CASSPPGTQDGELFF. CDR3 in DNA: TGTGCCAGCTCACCCCCCGGGACCCAGGACGGGGAGCTGTTTTTT. The full variable domain, completed using reference TRBV5-4 and TRBJ2-2, is ETGVTQSPTHLIKTRGQQVTLRCSSQSGHNTVSWYQQALGQGPQFIFQYYREEENGRGNFPPRFSGLQFPNYSSELNVNALELDDSALYLCASSPPGTQDGELFFGEGSRLTVL.